The entry below gives a single T cell receptor (beta chain) sequence along with its context. Its recognized antigen is unknown. No base qualities exist here, and no much larger clone lies one base off it. The sample belongs to a study of T cell responses to AZD1222 COVID-19 vaccine (dated by TCRdb to 2020 to 2023). General notes on the study: AZD1222 recipients given second doses at about 4 weeks or at about 12 weeks were pooled, since spike-specific TCR depth and breadth were not found to differ between the two schedules. TCR sequencing was performed for about 250 trial participants, of whom around 200 were given two doses of AZD1222 and approximately 26 were given two doses of MenACWY control vaccine. Trial participants were enrolled into age subgroups of 18-55, 56-69 and 70-plus years, which contained around 140, 26 and 57 TCR-sequenced participants, respectively.

According to the study, the label for this sample's time point signals: baseline before first vaccination. Samples from vaccinated people were obtained from the UK trials COV001 and COV002, which included a single-blind randomized controlled phase 2/3 trial of AZD1222 (ChAdOx1 nCoV-19) in healthy adults. Trial participant PBMC samples were collected at day 0 and day 28 after the second dose for TCRbeta chain sequencing. The CDR3 regions of human TCRbeta chains were analyzed by immunosequencing. The source study handled its data this way. Repertoire TCRs were checked for matches against a reference library of SARS-CoV-2-specific TCRs that had been generated using the MIRA antigen-specificity platform. Breadth meant the fraction of unique TCRs that were SARS-CoV-2-associated, whereas depth meant the fraction of total T cells that were SARS-CoV-2-associated. Using the MIRA data, each spike-specific TCR was mapped to the spike region that the TCR reacts to and placed in a CD4 or CD8 class. Log10-transformed breadth and depth values were compared by one-way ANOVA with Sidak's multiple comparisons tests. This is the immuneACCESS table as TCRdb keeps it, with only in-frame sequences that have V and J called. A part of the clones is gone; compared with another copy, unresolved V genes explain less than half, and the rest is unexplained. V and J calls and clone size are as listed in that table; D and trimming were resolved from the DNA. In this sample the table shows some 80,000 clones, over 90% of which occur a single time. Over 4.5% of the sample is held by the ten biggest clonotypes.

Trimming at the junction amounts to 6 bases on V and 1 base on J, and the germline ends lie 14 bases apart. Reading from cysteine to phenylalanine, the CDR3 counts 14 amino acids. Only CDR3 DNA remains: 42 bases, in frame from the first base. CDR1 is given as SGHRS and CDR2 as YFSETQ, both from the germline V gene. Paper-wide results and their limitations: Conclusions about previously exposed vaccinees are limited because only six or seven AZD1222 recipients were SARS-CoV-2 seropositive at baseline. In the small 56-69-year group, the increase in depth fell short of significance, most likely because of low power. No day 14 peak-response samples were available, so repertoires were characterized only after the peak T cell response. A significant rise in spike-specific TCR breadth and depth was observed after two AZD1222 doses relative to day 0 and relative to MenACWY recipients. Participants were mostly white British, with more females than males. The authors suggested clonal diversity may have been underestimated. Reportedly, close to half of the unique spike-specific TCRs recognized epitopes lying outside the regions that are mutated in the B.1.351 and B.1.1.7 variants. The whole spike protein was spanned by vaccine-associated CD4 TCRs, and dominant responses were seen in regions 160-218 and 743-854.

The sequence is built from TRBV5-1 and TRBJ2-7; matching of 5 bases hints at TRBD2 as the D gene. The sequence came from an adult in good health. The specimen comprised peripheral blood, sampled on day 0 of AZD1222 vaccination. The CDR3: CASKDQGSSYEQYF. The bases read TGCGCCAGCAAAGACCAAGGGAGTTCCTACGAGCAGTACTTC. Extended through the reference TRBV5-1 and TRBJ2-7 proteins, this CDR3 yields the full variable domain: KAGVTQTPRYLIKTRGQQVTLSCSPISGHRSVSWYQQTPGQGLQFLFEYFSETQRNKGNFPGRFSGRQFSNSRSEMNVSTLELGDSALYLCASKDQGSSYEQYFGPGTRLTVT.